Below, 32 T cell receptor beta chains from the same sample are listed, as sequenced in a study of blood T cell repertoires in COVID-19. TCRdb's table, derived via immunoSEQ multiplex PCR, lists solely in-frame clones and lacks some. Among approximately 480,000 clones listed, 80% to 90% were seen once. The sequencing input was peripheral blood. These receptors were obtained from a man between 18 and 29 years old with COVID-19, enrolled during active disease.

This chain connects TRBV6-6 to TRBJ2-7; 15 bases match TRBD2. CDR3 length: 15 residues. The V gene's germline CDR1 is MNHNY and CDR2 SVGAGI (reference sequence). Trimming at V came to 6 bases and at J to 2 bases, leaving 2 bases not matched to a gene. This CDR3 is CASRGTSGRTYEQYF. CDR3 DNA: TGTGCCAGCAGAGGGACTAGCGGGAGGACCTACGAGCAGTACTTC.

In DNA, the CDR3 is TGTGCCAGCAGCTTTTTAGCATATGGGAGCACAGATACGCAGTATTTT. This translates into CASSFLAYGSTDTQYF. V usage is TRBV7-8 and J usage is TRBJ2-3; no firm D call. This CDR3 has 16 residues. Trimming cost V 3 bases and J 0 bases, with 13 bases left between them. Germline lookup yields CDR1 SGHVS and CDR2 FQNEAQ.

V gene TRBV30 combines with J gene TRBJ2-2; a weak D match, TRBD1 (6 bases). The CDR3 spans 16 residues. The V and J ends lost 0 bases and 1 base respectively, with 12 bases between them. The germline gives CDR1 GTSNPN, CDR2 SVGIG (reference sequence). This CDR3 is CAWSVQGQGNTGELFF. DNA for the CDR3: TGTGCCTGGAGTGTACAGGGTCAGGGGAACACCGGGGAGCTGTTTTTT.

The chain couples TRBV14 to TRBJ2-5; 8 bases are a match to TRBD1. Germline loops: CDR1 SGHDN, CDR2 FVKESK. With V trimmed by 6 bases and J by 5 bases, 11 bases remained unmatched. CDR3 length equals 15 residues. The CDR3 loop is CASSPRTGRSETQYF. CDR3 coding DNA: TGTGCCAGCAGTCCGCGGACAGGGAGAAGCGAGACCCAGTACTTC.

The rearrangement links TRBV6-5 to TRBJ2-2; 8 bases are a match to TRBD2. Germline trimming cut 6 bases from V and 1 base from J; bases unmatched to any gene: 4. CDR3 length: 15 amino acids. CDR1 is MNHEY, CDR2 SVGAGI, per germline. The CDR3 coding sequence is TGTGCCAGCAGACCCAGCGGGGGGAACACCGGGGAGCTGTTTTTT. It translates to CASRPSGGNTGELFF.

The chain's CDR3 is CASSELATFNEQFF. In DNA, the CDR3 is TGTGCCAGCAGTGAACTAGCGACCTTCAATGAGCAGTTCTTC. The chain links TRBV6-1 to TRBJ2-1, with D perhaps matching TRBD2 (6 bases). This CDR3 contains 14 residues. The germline V gene encodes CDR1 MNHNS and CDR2 SASEGT. Deletions cut 2 bases from V and 6 bases from J, with 11 bases between.

This clone turned up a few times. J is TRBJ1-2 and V is TRBV7-6; maybe TRBD1 (6 bases). The CDR3 runs to 15 residues. V lost 5 bases and J lost 1, with 14 bases in between. Germline V gene sequence: CDR1 SGHVS, CDR2 FNYEAQ. CDR3 DNA sequence: TGTGCCAGCAGCCCACGGGGACAACTTAACTATGGCTACACCTTC. It specifies CASSPRGQLNYGYTF.

The chain combines TRBV9 with TRBJ2-5; 11 positions match TRBD2. This CDR3 is 15 amino acids long. With 4 bases clipped from V and 1 base from J, the junction kept 3 bases outside the gene matches. Germline lookup yields CDR1 SGDLS and CDR2 YYNGEE. DNA for the CDR3: TGTGCCAGCAGCCCGGGACTAGCGGTCCAAGAGACCCAGTACTTC. It codes for CASSPGLAVQETQYF.

The genes are TRBV4-1 and TRBJ2-5; TRBD2 agrees at 10 bases. From germline, CDR1 is MGHRA and CDR2 YSYEKL. The CDR3 loop spans 15 amino acids. Unmatched junction bases numbered 6, after V lost 5 bases and J lost 3 bases. The CDR3 DNA sequence: TGCGCCAGCAGCGGGCTAGCGGGAGAAAAAGAGACCCAGTACTTC. Encoded protein: CASSGLAGEKETQYF.

This sequence joins TRBV6-2 or TRBV6-3 and TRBJ1-2; TRBD1 aligns across 9 bases. The CDR3 loop spans 17 amino acids. Germline-derived CDR1 and CDR2 are MNHEY and SVGEGT. V shed 0 bases, J shed 7 bases, and the junction held 12 bases outside the gene matches. The CDR3 protein is CASSYSSSGQGFGGYTF. The CDR3 DNA follows: TGTGCCAGCAGTTACTCGTCATCCGGACAGGGGTTTGGTGGCTACACCTTC.

V gene TRBV15 combines with J gene TRBJ1-5; D gene uncertain. Germline V CDR1 and CDR2: LNHNV, YYDKDF (reference sequence). There are 14 residues in the CDR3. Trimming removed 1 base from V and 5 bases from J, with 9 bases in between. The CDR3 spells CATSRVGSDQPQHF. CDR3 nucleotide sequence: TGTGCCACCAGCAGAGTAGGAAGCGATCAGCCCCAGCATTTT.

The rearrangement joins TRBV2 to TRBJ1-2; a weak D match, TRBD1 (6 bases). CDR3 size: 13 residues. V dropped 5 bases and J dropped 6 bases, with 13 bases sitting between them. Germline CDR1 and CDR2: SNHLY and FYNNEI. The CDR3 bases are TGTGCCAGCAGTAGGGGGTCTGGGGATGGCTACACCTTC. It yields the protein CASSRGSGDGYTF.

This clone occurred once. The chain uses TRBV5-1 and TRBJ2-3; 11 bases line up with TRBD2. The germline V gene encodes CDR1 SGHRS and CDR2 YFSETQ. The CDR3 is 17 amino acids. The J segment lost 3 bases and the V segment lost 1 base, leaving 7 bases of the junction unmatched. DNA for the CDR3: TGCGCCAGCAGCTTGAGGCCCGGGACTAGCGGAACAGATACGCAGTATTTT. Translated, it gives CASSLRPGTSGTDTQYF.

V usage is TRBV5-8 and J usage is TRBJ2-5, with D unclear. The ends were cut back, 4 bases at V and 9 bases at J, with 7 bases in the middle. The CDR3 consists of 10 residues. Germline V lookup: CDR1 SGHTS, CDR2 YDEGEE. CDR3 in amino acids: CASSLQAQYF. The DNA of the CDR3 is TGTGCCAGCAGCCTCCAGGCCCAGTACTTC.

The chain uses TRBV7-3 and TRBJ2-2; TRBD2 agrees at 7 bases. The CDR3 sequence is 16 residues long. Germline assignment: CDR1 SGHTA and CDR2 FQGTGA. V was pared by 2 bases and J by 6 bases, with 9 bases of the junction left unmatched. CDR3 sequence (DNA): TGTGCCAGCAGCTTATATGCGGGAGAAGGGCCCGGGGAGCTGTTTTTT. This sequence encodes CASSLYAGEGPGELFF.

For this clone: Different DNA sequences within this sample yield the same CDR3. The J gene is TRBJ2-7, the V gene TRBV5-1, with TRBD2 identical over 11 bases. Per germline, CDR1 SGHRS and CDR2 YFSETQ. The CDR3 totals 15 residues. The V gene end was trimmed by 2 bases and the J gene end by 1 base; junction bases not matched to a gene: 2. The CDR3 bases are TGCGCCAGCAGCTTACGACTAGCGGGATCCTACGAGCAGTACTTC. Its protein is CASSLRLAGSYEQYF.

This clone was seen just once. This chain uses TRBV19 with TRBJ2-1, with 10 bases matching TRBD2. Losses at the gene ends were 7 bases for V and 4 bases for J; bases not matched to a gene: 10. The CDR3 has 16 amino acids. In germline, CDR1 is LNHDA, CDR2 SQIVND (reference sequence). As DNA, the CDR3 is TGTGCCAGTACCCCAAGGGGGACTAGCGTTTACAATGAGCAGTTCTTC. Its translation is CASTPRGTSVYNEQFF.

This chain uses TRBV6-5 with TRBJ2-3; TRBD2 matches 8 bases. Germline lookup yields CDR1 MNHEY and CDR2 SVGAGI. The CDR3 has 15 amino acids. J lost 5 bases, V lost 3 bases, and 7 bases had no gene match. The CDR3 reads CASSYREGRGDTQYF. DNA for the CDR3: TGTGCCAGCAGTTATCGGGAGGGCCGGGGAGATACGCAGTATTTT.

CDR3 loop: CASSSLGRGLGNTIYF. The CDR3 DNA reads as TGTGCCAGCAGCTCCTTGGGCAGGGGGCTTGGAAACACCATATATTTT. This sequence joins TRBV5-5 and TRBJ1-3; 8 bases are shared with TRBD1. V shed 3 bases, J shed 3 bases, and the junction held 8 bases outside the gene matches. This CDR3 is built from 16 residues. Germline V CDR1 and CDR2: SGHKS, YYEKEE (reference sequence).

V gene TRBV3-1 (or the pseudogene TRBV3-2) combines with J gene TRBJ1-2, with 8 bases matching TRBD1. From germline, CDR1 is LGHDT and CDR2 YNNKEL (reference sequence). The V and J ends lost 5 bases and 7 bases, in that order; junction bases with no gene match: 9. This CDR3 spans 14 amino acids. The CDR3 nucleotides read TGTGCCAGCAGCTGGACCTCAGGGGGCGGTGGCTACACCTTC. The encoded protein is CASSWTSGGGGYTF.

The chain is built from TRBV27 and TRBJ2-7, with 9 bases matching TRBD2. Germline trimming cut 4 bases from V and 2 bases from J; bases unmatched to any gene: 6. There are 15 residues in the CDR3. Germline assignment: CDR1 MNHEY and CDR2 SMNVEV (reference sequence). The CDR3 region is CASSYGLASPYEQYF. As DNA, the CDR3 is TGTGCCAGCAGTTATGGACTAGCGTCACCCTACGAGCAGTACTTC.

The chain joins TRBV7-9 to TRBJ1-1, with D possibly matching TRBD1 (6 bases). Per the germline V gene, CDR1 is SEHNR and CDR2 is FQNEAQ (reference sequence). The germline V and J ends were trimmed by 5 bases and 6 bases, with 10 bases remaining between them. The CDR3 contains 12 residues. CDR3 residues: CASSGDTSEAFF. Here the CDR3 DNA reads TGTGCCAGCAGCGGGGACACCTCTGAAGCTTTCTTT.

This chain connects TRBV7-6 to TRBJ2-1, with D uncertain. The germline CDR1 and CDR2 sequences are SGHVS and FNYEAQ. V was trimmed by 5 bases and J by 5 bases, leaving 19 bases between them. The CDR3 loop spans 16 amino acids. CDR3 in DNA: TGTGCCAGCAGCCCGAGAGGAGCACGAACTAACAATGAGCAGTTCTTC. It codes for CASSPRGARTNNEQFF.

For the CDR3, the DNA is TGCAGCGTTGAAACAGCCAACACTGAAGCTTTCTTT. Its protein product is CSVETANTEAFF. The gene calls are TRBV29-1 and TRBJ1-1, with D unresolved. Trimming pared 2 bases from V and 2 bases from J, leaving 6 bases between. CDR1 SQVTM and CDR2 ANQGSEA come from the germline V gene. The CDR3 spans 12 residues. Complete variable domain (other parts from reference TRBV29-1 and TRBJ1-1): SAVISQKPSRDICQRGTSLTIQCQVDSQVTMMFWYRQQPGQSLTLIATANQGSEATYESGFVIDKFPISRPNLTFSTLTVSNMSPEDSSIYLCSVETANTEAFFGQGTRLTVV.

This clone was seen once. The rearrangement uses TRBV15 and TRBJ2-4; perhaps TRBD2 as D (5 bases). Germline lookup yields CDR1 LNHNV and CDR2 YYDKDF (reference sequence). Trimming left V 3 bases short and J 2 bases short, with 8 bases between. The CDR3 spans 14 residues. CDR3 DNA: TGTGCCACCAGCAGGAGCGGTACCAAAAACATTCAGTACTTC. It encodes CATSRSGTKNIQYF.

The CDR3 DNA reads TGTGCCAGCGCAGGACAGGGGGGGCGTTCACCCCTCCACTTT. Translated, it gives CASAGQGGRSPLHF. The gene calls are TRBV14 and TRBJ1-6; 10 bases agree with TRBD1. This CDR3 spans 14 amino acids. Germline loops: CDR1 SGHDN, CDR2 FVKESK. The V and J ends lost 8 bases and 9 bases, in that order; junction bases with no gene match: 7.

The rearrangement uses TRBV11-2 and TRBJ2-3; maybe TRBD2 (6 bases). The CDR3 loop spans 16 amino acids. Per germline, CDR1 SGHAT and CDR2 FQNNGV. Trimming took 3 bases from V and 1 from J, leaving 14 bases between them. In DNA form, the CDR3 reads TGTGCCAGCAGCTTGAGGCAGGGAGGCGGCACAGATACGCAGTATTTT. Protein sequence: CASSLRQGGGTDTQYF.

The V gene is TRBV19, the J gene TRBJ1-5, with 9 bases matching TRBD1. CDR1 and CDR2 from the germline V gene are LNHDA and SQIVND (reference sequence). This CDR3 spans 14 amino acids. Unmatched junction bases numbered 4, after V lost 1 base and J lost 9 bases. The CDR3, as DNA: TGTGCCAGTAGTATAGGACAGGGGGGATGGCCCCAGCATTTT. Its translation is CASSIGQGGWPQHF.

V usage is TRBV14 and J usage is TRBJ1-1; tentatively, D is TRBD1 (5 bases). The CDR3 length is 16 residues. Germline CDR1 and CDR2: SGHDN and FVKESK. V was shortened by 3 bases and J by 0 bases, with 14 bases between the two germline ends. CDR3 nucleotides: TGTGCCAGCAGCCAGAACGGACAACCATTGAACACTGAAGCTTTCTTT. This encodes CASSQNGQPLNTEAFF. Complete variable domain (other parts from reference TRBV14 and TRBJ1-1): EAGVTQFPSHSVIEKGQTVTLRCDPISGHDNLYWYRRVMGKEIKFLLHFVKESKQDESGMPNNRFLAERTGGTYSTLKVQPAELEDSGVYFCASSQNGQPLNTEAFFGQGTRLTVV.

V usage is TRBV3-1 (or the pseudogene TRBV3-2) and J usage is TRBJ2-7; tentative D call: TRBD1 (6 bases). Trimming shortened V by 1 base and J by 13 bases, and 23 bases separated the two germline ends. The CDR3 runs to 15 residues. Germline CDR1 is LGHDT and CDR2 is YNNKEL (reference sequence). CDR3 protein: CASSQGLDWAGQPYF. The CDR3 DNA reads as TGTGCCAGCAGCCAAGGATTAGACTGGGCCGGACAGCCCTACTTC.

This clone was seen only once. The gene calls are TRBV27 and TRBJ1-2; the D gene is possibly TRBD1 (5 bases). CDR3 size: 16 residues. Trimming pared 3 bases from V and 5 bases from J, leaving 19 bases between. Germline CDR1 MNHEY, CDR2 SMNVEV (reference sequence). CDR3 amino acids: CASSFWPPRDFYGYTF. CDR3 sequence (DNA): TGTGCCAGCAGTTTCTGGCCCCCCCGGGACTTTTATGGCTACACCTTC.

V is TRBV6-6 and J is TRBJ2-2, with D possibly being TRBD2 (5 bases). The CDR3 consists of 14 residues. V lost 0 bases to trimming and J lost 7 bases, with 9 bases between them. Looked up from germline, CDR1 is MNHNY and CDR2 is SVGAGI (reference sequence). CDR3 in amino acids: CASSYSGEGGELFF. The CDR3 DNA reads as TGTGCCAGCAGTTACTCGGGCGAGGGCGGGGAGCTGTTTTTT.